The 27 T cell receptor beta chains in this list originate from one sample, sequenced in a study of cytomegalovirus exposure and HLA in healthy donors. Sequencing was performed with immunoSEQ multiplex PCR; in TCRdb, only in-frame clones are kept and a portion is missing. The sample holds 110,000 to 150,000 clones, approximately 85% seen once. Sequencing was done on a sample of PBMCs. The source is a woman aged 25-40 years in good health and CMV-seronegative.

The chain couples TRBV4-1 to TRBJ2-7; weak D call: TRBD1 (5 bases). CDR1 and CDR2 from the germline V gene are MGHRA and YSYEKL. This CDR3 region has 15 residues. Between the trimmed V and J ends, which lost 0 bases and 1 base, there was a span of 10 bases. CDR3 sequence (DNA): TGCGCCAGCAGCCAAGATTGGGCAGGGTCCTACGAGCAGTACTTC. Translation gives CASSQDWAGSYEQYF.

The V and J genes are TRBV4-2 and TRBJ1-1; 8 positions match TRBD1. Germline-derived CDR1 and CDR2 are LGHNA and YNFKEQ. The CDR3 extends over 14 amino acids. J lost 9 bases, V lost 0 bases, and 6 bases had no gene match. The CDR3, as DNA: TGTGCCAGCAGCCAAGAAGACAGGGGCGGGCAAGCTTTCTTT. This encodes CASSQEDRGGQAFF.

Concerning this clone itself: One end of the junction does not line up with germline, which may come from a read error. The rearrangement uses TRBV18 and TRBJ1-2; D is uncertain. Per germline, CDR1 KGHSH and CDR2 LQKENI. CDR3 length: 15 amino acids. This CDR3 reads CASSPLRDAKYGYTF. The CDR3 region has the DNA TGTGCCAGCTCACCGCTTCGGGATGCTAAATATGGCTACACCTTC. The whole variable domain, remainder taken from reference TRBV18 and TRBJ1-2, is NAGVMQNPRHLVRRRGQEARLRCSPMKGHSHVYWYRQLPEEGLKFMVYLQKENIIDESGMPKERFSAEFPKEGPSILRIQQVVRGDSAAYFCASSPLRDAKYGYTFGSGTRLTVV.

The CDR3: CASSIQGPLSYEQYF. The DNA of the CDR3 is TGTGCCAGCAGTATACAGGGACCCCTCTCCTACGAGCAGTACTTC. The gene calls are TRBV28 and TRBJ2-7, with D possibly TRBD1 on 6 matching bases. V lost 5 bases and J 0 bases, leaving 14 bases between the germline ends. CDR3 length: 15 amino acids. CDR1 and CDR2 from the germline V gene are MDHEN and SYDVKM.

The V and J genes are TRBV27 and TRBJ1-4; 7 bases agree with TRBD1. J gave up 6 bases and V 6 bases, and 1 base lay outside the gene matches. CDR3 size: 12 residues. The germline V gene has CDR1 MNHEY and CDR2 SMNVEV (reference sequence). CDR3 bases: TGTGCCAGCAGACAGGGGTATGAAAAACTGTTTTTT. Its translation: CASRQGYEKLFF.

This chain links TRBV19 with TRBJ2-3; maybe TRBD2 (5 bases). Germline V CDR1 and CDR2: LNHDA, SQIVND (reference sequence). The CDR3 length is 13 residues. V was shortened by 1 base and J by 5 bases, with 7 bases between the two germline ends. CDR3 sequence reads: CASSIGLLDTQYF. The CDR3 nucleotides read TGTGCCAGTAGTATAGGACTATTAGATACGCAGTATTTT.

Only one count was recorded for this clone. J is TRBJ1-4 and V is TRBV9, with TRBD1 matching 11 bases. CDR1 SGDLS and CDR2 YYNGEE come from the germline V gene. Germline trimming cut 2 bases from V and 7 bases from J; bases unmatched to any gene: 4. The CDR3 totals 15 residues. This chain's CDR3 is CASSVGTGGSEKLFF. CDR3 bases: TGTGCCAGCAGCGTCGGGACAGGGGGTTCTGAAAAACTGTTTTTT.

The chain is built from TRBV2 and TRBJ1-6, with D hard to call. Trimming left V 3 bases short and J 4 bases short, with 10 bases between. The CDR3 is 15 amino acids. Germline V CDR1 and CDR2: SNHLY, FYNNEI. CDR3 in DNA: TGTGCCAGCAGTGATGTGGGAGCTTATAATTCACCCCTCCACTTT. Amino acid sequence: CASSDVGAYNSPLHF.

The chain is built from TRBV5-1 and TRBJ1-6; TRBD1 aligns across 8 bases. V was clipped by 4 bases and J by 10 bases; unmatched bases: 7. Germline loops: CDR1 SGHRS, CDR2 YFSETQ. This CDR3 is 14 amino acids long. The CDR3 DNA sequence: TGCGCCAGCAGCCTAGGACAGGGAGGATCACCCCTCCACTTT. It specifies CASSLGQGGSPLHF.

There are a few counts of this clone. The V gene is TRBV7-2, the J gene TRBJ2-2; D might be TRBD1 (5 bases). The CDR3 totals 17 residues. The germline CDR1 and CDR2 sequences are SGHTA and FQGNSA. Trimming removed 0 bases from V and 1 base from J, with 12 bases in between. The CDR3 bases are TGTGCCAGCAGCTTAGCGCCGATCACAGGGAACACCGGGGAGCTGTTTTTT. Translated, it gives CASSLAPITGNTGELFF.

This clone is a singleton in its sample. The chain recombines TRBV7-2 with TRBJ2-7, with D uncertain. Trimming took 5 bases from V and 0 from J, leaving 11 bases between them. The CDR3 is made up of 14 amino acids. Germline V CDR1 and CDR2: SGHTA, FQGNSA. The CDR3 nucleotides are TGTGCCAGCAGCCCCGCCGGTTTCTCCTACGAGCAGTACTTC. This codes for CASSPAGFSYEQYF. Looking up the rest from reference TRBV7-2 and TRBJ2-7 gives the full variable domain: GAGVSQSPSNKVTEKGKDVELRCDPISGHTALYWYRQSLGQGLEFLIYFQGNSAPDKSGLPSDRFSAERTGGSVSTLTIQRTQQEDSAVYLCASSPAGFSYEQYFGPGTRLTVT.

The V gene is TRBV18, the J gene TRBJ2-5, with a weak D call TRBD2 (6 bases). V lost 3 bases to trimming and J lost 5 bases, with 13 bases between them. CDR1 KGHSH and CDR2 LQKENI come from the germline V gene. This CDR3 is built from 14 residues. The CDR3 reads CASSPRGSGETQYF. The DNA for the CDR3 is TGTGCCAGCTCACCCCGGGGGAGCGGGGAGACCCAGTACTTC.

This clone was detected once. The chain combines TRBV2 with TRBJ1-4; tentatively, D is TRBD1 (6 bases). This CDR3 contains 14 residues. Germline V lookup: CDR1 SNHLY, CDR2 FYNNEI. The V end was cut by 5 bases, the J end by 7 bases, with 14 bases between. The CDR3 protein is CASSRDNGVEKLFF. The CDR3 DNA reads TGTGCCAGCAGTAGGGACAACGGGGTTGAAAAACTGTTTTTT. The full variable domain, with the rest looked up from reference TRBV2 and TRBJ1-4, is EPEVTQTPSHQVTQMGQEVILRCVPISNHLYFYWYRQILGQKVEFLVSFYNNEISEKSEIFDDQFSVERPDGSNFTLKIRSTKLEDSAMYFCASSRDNGVEKLFFGSGTQLSVL.

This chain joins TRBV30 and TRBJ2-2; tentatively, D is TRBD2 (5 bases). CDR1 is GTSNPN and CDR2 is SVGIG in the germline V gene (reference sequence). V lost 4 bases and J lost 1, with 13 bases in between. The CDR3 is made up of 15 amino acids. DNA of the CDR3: TGTGCCTGGAATACCCCGGCGGGGAACACCGGGGAGCTGTTTTTT. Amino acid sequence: CAWNTPAGNTGELFF.

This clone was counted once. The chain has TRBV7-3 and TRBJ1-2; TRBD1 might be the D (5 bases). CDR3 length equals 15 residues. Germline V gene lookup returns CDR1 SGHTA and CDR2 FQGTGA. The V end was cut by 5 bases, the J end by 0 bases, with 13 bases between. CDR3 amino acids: CASSANSGSNYGYTF. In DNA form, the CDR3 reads TGTGCCAGCAGCGCCAACTCAGGGTCTAACTATGGCTACACCTTC.

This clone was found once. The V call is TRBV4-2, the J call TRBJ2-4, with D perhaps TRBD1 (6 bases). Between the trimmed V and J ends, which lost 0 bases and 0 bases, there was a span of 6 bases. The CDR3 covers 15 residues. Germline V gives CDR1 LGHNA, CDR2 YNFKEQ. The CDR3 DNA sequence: TGTGCCAGCAGCCAAGAAGGGGGAGCCAAAAACATTCAGTACTTC. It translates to CASSQEGGAKNIQYF.

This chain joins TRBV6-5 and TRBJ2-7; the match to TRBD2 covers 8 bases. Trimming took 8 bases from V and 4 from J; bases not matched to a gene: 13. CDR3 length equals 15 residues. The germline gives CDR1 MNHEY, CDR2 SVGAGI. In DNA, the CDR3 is TGTGCCAGCCTTCCTGCGGGGGGTGGGAGGTACGAGCAGTACTTC. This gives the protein CASLPAGGGRYEQYF.

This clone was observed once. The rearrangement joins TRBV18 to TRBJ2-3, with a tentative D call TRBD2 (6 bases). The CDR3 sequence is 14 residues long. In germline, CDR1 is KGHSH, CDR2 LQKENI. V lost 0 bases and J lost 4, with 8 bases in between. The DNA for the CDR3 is TGTGCCAGCTCACCACCGGGACTTCCAGATACGCAGTATTTT. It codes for CASSPPGLPDTQYF. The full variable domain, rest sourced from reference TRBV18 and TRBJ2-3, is NAGVMQNPRHLVRRRGQEARLRCSPMKGHSHVYWYRQLPEEGLKFMVYLQKENIIDESGMPKERFSAEFPKEGPSILRIQQVVRGDSAAYFCASSPPGLPDTQYFGPGTRLTVL.

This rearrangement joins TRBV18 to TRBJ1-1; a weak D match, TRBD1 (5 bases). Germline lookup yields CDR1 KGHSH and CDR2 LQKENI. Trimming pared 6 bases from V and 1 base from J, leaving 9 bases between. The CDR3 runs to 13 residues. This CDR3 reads CASSTGGNTEAFF. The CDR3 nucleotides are TGTGCCAGCTCTACCGGGGGGAACACTGAAGCTTTCTTT.

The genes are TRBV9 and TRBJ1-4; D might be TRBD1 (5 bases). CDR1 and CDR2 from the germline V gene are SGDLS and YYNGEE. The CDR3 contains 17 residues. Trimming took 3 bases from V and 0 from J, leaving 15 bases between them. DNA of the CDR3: TGTGCCAGCAGCGCCGTAGCGGGGGGAGCAACTAATGAAAAACTGTTTTTT. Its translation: CASSAVAGGATNEKLFF.

The CDR3 bases are TGCGCCAGCAGCCAAGGGTGGGGGGGCCCCTACAATGAGCAGTTCTTC. It codes for CASSQGWGGPYNEQFF. The chain uses TRBV4-1 and TRBJ2-1; possibly TRBD2 for D (7 bases). The CDR3 contains 16 residues. V was clipped by 1 base and J by 2 bases, with 12 bases between them. Germline V lookup: CDR1 MGHRA, CDR2 YSYEKL.

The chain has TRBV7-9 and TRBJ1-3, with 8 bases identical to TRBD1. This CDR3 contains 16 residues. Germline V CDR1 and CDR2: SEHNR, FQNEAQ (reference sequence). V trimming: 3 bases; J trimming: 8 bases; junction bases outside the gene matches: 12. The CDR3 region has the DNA TGTGCCAGCAGCTTGACAGGGGAGCCTCTGGTGGACACCATATATTTT. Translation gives CASSLTGEPLVDTIYF.

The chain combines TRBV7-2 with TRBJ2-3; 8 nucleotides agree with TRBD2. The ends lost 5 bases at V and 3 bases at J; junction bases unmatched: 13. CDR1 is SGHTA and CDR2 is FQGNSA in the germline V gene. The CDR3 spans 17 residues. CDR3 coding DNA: TGTGCCAGCAGCCCTAGAGGGGGACTAGGGGGGACAGATACGCAGTATTTT. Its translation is CASSPRGGLGGTDTQYF.

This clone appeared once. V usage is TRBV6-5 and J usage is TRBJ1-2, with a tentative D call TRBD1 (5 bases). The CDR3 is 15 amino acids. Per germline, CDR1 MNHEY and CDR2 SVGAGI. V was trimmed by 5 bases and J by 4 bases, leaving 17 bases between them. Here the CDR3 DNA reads TGTGCCAGCAGTCCCGCGGGGACGGGATCCTATGGCTACACCTTC. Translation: CASSPAGTGSYGYTF.

This CDR3 is CASSVERGGAYEQYF. CDR3 in DNA: TGTGCCAGCAGTGTCGAGCGGGGGGGAGCCTACGAGCAGTACTTC. The chain carries TRBV6-1 and TRBJ2-7; 10 bases are a match to TRBD2. CDR1 is MNHNS, CDR2 SASEGT, per germline. V was pared by 4 bases and J by 2 bases, with 5 bases of the junction left unmatched. This CDR3 is 15 amino acids long.

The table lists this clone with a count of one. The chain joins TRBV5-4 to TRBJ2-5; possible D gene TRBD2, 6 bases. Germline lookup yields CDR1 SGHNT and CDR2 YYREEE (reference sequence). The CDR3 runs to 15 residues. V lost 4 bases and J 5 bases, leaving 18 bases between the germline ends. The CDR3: CASSAWVGGVETQYF. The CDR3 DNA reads TGTGCCAGCAGCGCTTGGGTCGGCGGGGTGGAGACCCAGTACTTC. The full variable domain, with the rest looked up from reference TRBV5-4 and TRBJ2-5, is ETGVTQSPTHLIKTRGQQVTLRCSSQSGHNTVSWYQQALGQGPQFIFQYYREEENGRGNFPPRFSGLQFPNYSSELNVNALELDDSALYLCASSAWVGGVETQYFGPGTRLLVL.

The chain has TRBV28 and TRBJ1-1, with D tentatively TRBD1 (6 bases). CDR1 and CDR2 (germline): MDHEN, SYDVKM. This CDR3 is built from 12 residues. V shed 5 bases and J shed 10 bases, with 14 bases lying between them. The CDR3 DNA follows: TGTGCCAGCAGTGGACCGGGCAGGGGAGCTTTCTTT. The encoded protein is CASSGPGRGAFF.